This passage covers 6 T cell receptor beta chains from one sample sequenced in a study of long-term antiretroviral therapy in people with HIV. Survey level was the resolution at which the v3.0 immunoSEQ assay ran. Sequencing was performed with immunoSEQ multiplex PCR; in TCRdb, only in-frame clones are kept and a portion is missing. The sample includes about 24,000 clones, 85% to 95% of them seen just once. The starting material was unsorted PBMCs, obtained less than 5 years after starting antiretroviral therapy. All receptors come from a woman aged 50 to 60 with HIV.

The chain uses TRBV5-1 and TRBJ2-7, with a possible D match to TRBD2 (6 bases). The CDR3 is made up of 14 amino acids. In germline, CDR1 is SGHRS, CDR2 YFSETQ. V lost 0 bases to trimming and J lost 7 bases, with 14 bases between them. In DNA, the CDR3 is TGCGCCAGCAGCTTGGGGGGACTGATTTTAGAGCAGTACTTC. Protein sequence: CASSLGGLILEQYF.

The gene calls are TRBV6-1 and TRBJ1-5; no firm D call. Trimming cost V 1 base and J 3 bases, with 7 bases left between them. This CDR3 spans 14 amino acids. Per germline, CDR1 MNHNS and CDR2 SASEGT. The CDR3 sequence is CASSEDLINQPQHF. CDR3 sequence (DNA): TGTGCCAGCAGTGAAGACCTTATCAATCAGCCCCAGCATTTT.

The V gene is TRBV9, the J gene TRBJ2-3, with D unresolved. Looked up from germline, CDR1 is SGDLS and CDR2 is YYNGEE. The CDR3 spans 11 residues. V lost 0 bases to trimming and J lost 4 bases, with 0 bases between them. CDR3 coding DNA: TGTGCCAGCAGCGTAGCAGATACGCAGTATTTT. Its translation is CASSVADTQYF.

The rearrangement uses TRBV5-6 and TRBJ2-1, with D uncertain. This CDR3 spans 14 amino acids. The germline V gene has CDR1 SGHDT and CDR2 YYEEEE. Trimming removed 8 bases from V and 7 bases from J, with 19 bases in between. This CDR3 reads CASSEPAVVNEQFF. CDR3 nucleotide sequence: TGTGCCAGTTCCGAGCCTGCCGTCGTAAATGAGCAGTTCTTC.

The gene calls are TRBV6-6 and TRBJ2-2, with D tentatively TRBD2 (6 bases). Germline V gene data show CDR1 as MNHNY and CDR2 as SVGAGI (reference sequence). The length of the CDR3 is 15 residues. The V end lost 6 bases, the J end lost 1 base, and 12 bases lay between the germline ends. CDR3 DNA sequence: TGTGCCAGCAGAAGACTAGATCTGAACACCGGGGAGCTGTTTTTT. This sequence encodes CASRRLDLNTGELFF.

This chain uses TRBV6-5 with TRBJ1-5, with a weak D call TRBD1 (6 bases). Germline loops: CDR1 MNHEY, CDR2 SVGAGI. The CDR3 runs to 14 residues. Between the trimmed V and J ends, which lost 6 bases and 7 bases, there was a span of 16 bases. CDR3 DNA: TGTGCCAGCAGCGCGATGGGGGCTCTCCAGCCCCAGCATTTT. Translating it yields CASSAMGALQPQHF.